This TCR beta chain was recovered during a study of CD8+ T cells in alopecia areata. Looking at the study overall: Each of the treated patients was given oral tofacitinib, 5 to 10 mg twice daily, for moderate-to-severe alopecia areata.

Of note for this clone: The antigen is undetermined.

The J segment lost 5 bases and the V segment lost 6 bases, leaving 4 bases of the junction unmatched. CDR1 and CDR2 (germline): SQVTM, ANQGSEA. This CDR3 contains 13 residues. Peripheral blood, together with lesional scalp punch biopsies, was collected from alopecia areata patients. PBMCs, the starting material, were the source of sorted CD4+ and CD8+ T cells. After isolation, RNA underwent reverse transcription to generate cDNA as the sequencing template. The repertoire was sequenced with immunoSEQ multiplex PCR; TCRdb's copy has only in-frame clones and lacks some. The data show roughly 200,000 clones, around 63% seen once. Study conclusions and caveats: Sharing of TCRs across patients appeared less clear than in mice, possibly for HLA-related reasons.

The source was CD4+ T cells sorted from blood, collected at week 0. The clonotype was recovered from a human donor with alopecia areata. The chain has TRBV29-1 and TRBJ1-6; 7 positions agree with TRBD1. CDR3 nucleotides: TGCAGCGTGGGACAGTCCAATAATTCACCCCTCCACTTT. Amino acids: CSVGQSNNSPLHF.